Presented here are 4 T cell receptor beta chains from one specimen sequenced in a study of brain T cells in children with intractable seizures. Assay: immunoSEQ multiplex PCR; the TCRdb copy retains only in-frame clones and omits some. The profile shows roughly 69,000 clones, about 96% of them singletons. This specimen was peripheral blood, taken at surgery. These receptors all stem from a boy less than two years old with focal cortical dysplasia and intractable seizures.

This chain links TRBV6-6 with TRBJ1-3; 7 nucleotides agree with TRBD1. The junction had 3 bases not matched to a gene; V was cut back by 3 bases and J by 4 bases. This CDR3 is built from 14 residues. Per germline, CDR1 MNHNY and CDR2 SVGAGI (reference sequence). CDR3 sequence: CASSYSDRGNTIYF. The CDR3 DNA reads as TGTGCCAGCAGTTATTCGGACAGGGGAAACACCATATATTTT.

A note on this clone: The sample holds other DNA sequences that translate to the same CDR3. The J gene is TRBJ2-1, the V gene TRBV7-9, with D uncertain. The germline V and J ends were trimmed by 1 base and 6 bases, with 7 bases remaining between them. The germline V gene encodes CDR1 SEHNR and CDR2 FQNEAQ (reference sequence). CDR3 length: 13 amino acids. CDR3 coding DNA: TGTGCCAGCAGCTTAGGCGCCTCCAATGAGCAGTTCTTC. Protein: CASSLGASNEQFF.

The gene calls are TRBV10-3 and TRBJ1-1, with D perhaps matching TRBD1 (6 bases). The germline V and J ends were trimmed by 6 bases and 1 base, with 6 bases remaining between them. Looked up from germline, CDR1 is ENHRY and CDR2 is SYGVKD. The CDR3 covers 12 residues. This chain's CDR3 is CAIRTGNTEAFF. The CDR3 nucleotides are TGTGCCATCAGGACAGGGAACACTGAAGCTTTCTTT.

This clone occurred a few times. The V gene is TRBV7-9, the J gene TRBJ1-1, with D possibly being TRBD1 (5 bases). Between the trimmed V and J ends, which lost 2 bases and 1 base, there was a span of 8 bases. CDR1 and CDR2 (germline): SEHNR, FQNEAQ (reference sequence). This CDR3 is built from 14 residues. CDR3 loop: CASSLRGTNTEAFF. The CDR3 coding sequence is TGTGCCAGCAGCTTACGGGGGACGAACACTGAAGCTTTCTTT.